This TCR beta chain came from a study of T cell changes during pregnancy in multiple sclerosis. Clones were sequenced by immunoSEQ multiplex PCR, and TCRdb holds only the in-frame ones, with some missing. The table has 98,000 or so clones, about 94% seen once. The TCR comes from a female donor with multiple sclerosis, enrolled in a pregnancy study. Sequencing used peripheral blood, obtained after pregnancy.

CDR3 nucleotides: TGTGCCAGCAGCTTAGGGACTAGCCTAGGTCGAGAGACCCAGTACTTC. This gives the protein CASSLGTSLGRETQYF. The V and J genes are TRBV11-2 and TRBJ2-5, with 8 bases that match TRBD2. V shed 1 base and J 4 bases; nucleotides not matched to a gene: 8. CDR1 and CDR2 (germline): SGHAT, FQNNGV. The CDR3 is 16 residues long.